The next 17 T cell receptor beta chains were all read from a single sample in a study of T cells in Graves' hyperthyroidism and ophthalmopathy. The TCR beta CDR3 regions underwent amplification using RNA transcripts as the source. The study used the HTBI primer set for a first-round RT-PCR of the TCR CDR3. MiXCR, run by TCRdb on the multiplex PCR reads, gives a single entry per CDR3 protein. Of 400,000 or so distinct CDR3 sequences listed, roughly 13% were seen once; the top ten hold 25% to 30%. Sequenced sample: blood. These receptors originate from a man in his forties or fifties with Graves' ophthalmopathy.

The chain has TRBV10-3 and TRBJ1-1, with a possible D match to TRBD1 (5 bases). The CDR3 covers 12 residues. Per germline, CDR1 ENHRY and CDR2 SYGVKD. V was clipped by 3 bases and J by 4 bases, with 6 bases between them. The chain's CDR3 is CAISDRATEAFF. The CDR3 DNA reads as TGTGCCATCAGTGACAGGGCCACTGAAGCTTTCTTT.

This clonotype was picked up a small number of times. The chain is built from TRBV2 and TRBJ1-1, with a possible D match to TRBD1 (5 bases). The germline V gene has CDR1 SNHLY and CDR2 FYNNEI. Trimming stripped 6 bases from V and 0 bases from J, with 11 bases between. This CDR3 has 14 amino acids. CDR3 bases: TGTGCCAGCAGGCCAACAGGCCTGAACACTGAAGCTTTCTTT. Protein: CASRPTGLNTEAFF.

This clonotype was detected a few times. The rearrangement links TRBV5-1 to TRBJ1-4; the match to TRBD1 covers 7 bases. The CDR3 consists of 14 residues. From germline, CDR1 is SGHRS and CDR2 YFSETQ. Germline trimming cut 4 bases from V and 7 bases from J; bases unmatched to any gene: 7. This chain's CDR3 is CASSPDRVGEKLFF. The CDR3 DNA reads as TGCGCCAGCAGCCCCGACAGGGTGGGTGAAAAACTGTTTTTT.

This clonotype occurred many times. The chain carries TRBV11-3 and TRBJ2-2, with D possibly TRBD2 on 6 matching bases. The V and J ends lost 4 bases and 13 bases respectively, with 16 bases between them. The CDR3 totals 13 residues. Germline V gives CDR1 SGHNT, CDR2 YENEEA. CDR3 bases: TGTGCCAGCAGCTCCCGCCCGGACTACCGGCTGTTTTTT. As protein: CASSSRPDYRLFF.

This clonotype was seen ten or more times. V usage is TRBV2 and J usage is TRBJ1-2, with D possibly TRBD1 on 6 matching bases. The CDR3 is 15 residues long. The V gene's germline CDR1 is SNHLY and CDR2 FYNNEI. Trimming pared 5 bases from V and 0 bases from J, leaving 13 bases between. This chain's CDR3 is CASSSGTRPNYGYTF. Written as DNA, the CDR3 is TGTGCCAGCAGTTCAGGGACAAGACCTAACTATGGCTACACCTTC.

This clonotype was seen ten or more times. The genes are TRBV7-3 and TRBJ2-5; 8 bases match TRBD1. CDR1 and CDR2 from the germline V gene are SGHTA and FQGTGA. The CDR3 runs 15 residues. After removal of 3 bases from V and 2 bases from J, the junction contained 5 bases not matched to a gene. CDR3 sequence: CASSFQGATQETQYF. The CDR3 DNA reads TGTGCCAGCAGCTTTCAGGGGGCGACGCAAGAGACCCAGTACTTC.

This clonotype turned up a few times. The rearrangement links TRBV7-2 to TRBJ2-4; no clear D gene. V lost 5 bases to trimming and J lost 1 base, with 21 bases between them. Germline loops: CDR1 SGHTA, CDR2 FQGNSA. This CDR3 spans 18 amino acids. CDR3 residues: CASSETPGPLSAKNIQYF. The CDR3 coding sequence is TGTGCCAGCAGCGAAACTCCCGGGCCGTTATCCGCCAAAAACATTCAGTACTTC. Looking up the rest from reference TRBV7-2 and TRBJ2-4 gives the full variable domain: GAGVSQSPSNKVTEKGKDVELRCDPISGHTALYWYRQSLGQGLEFLIYFQGNSAPDKSGLPSDRFSAERTGGSVSTLTIQRTQQEDSAVYLCASSETPGPLSAKNIQYFGAGTRLSVL.

This clonotype was detected ten times or more. The J gene is TRBJ2-1, the V gene TRBV20-1, with TRBD2 matching over 11 bases. There are 15 residues in the CDR3. Germline CDR1 and CDR2: DFQATT and SNEGSKA (reference sequence). The V and J ends lost 8 bases and 7 bases, in that order; junction bases with no gene match: 13. The CDR3 coding sequence is TGCAGTATGCTAGCAGTGACTAGCGGGACTAATGAGCAGTTCTTC. Translating gives CSMLAVTSGTNEQFF.

This clonotype appeared many times. The chain employs TRBV5-6 and TRBJ2-7, with 8 bases identical to TRBD1. Germline V gene lookup returns CDR1 SGHDT and CDR2 YYEEEE. The length of the CDR3 is 13 residues. The ends lost 6 bases at V and 5 bases at J; junction bases unmatched: 7. In nucleotides, the CDR3 is TGTGCCAGCACCCGAGGACAGGGCAACGAGCAGTACTTC. Translation: CASTRGQGNEQYF.

This sequence joins TRBV7-9 and TRBJ2-7, with 9 bases matching TRBD1. This CDR3 is 16 amino acids long. V lost 1 base and J lost 5; bases outside the gene matches: 9. From germline, CDR1 is SEHNR and CDR2 FQNEAQ (reference sequence). The CDR3 DNA follows: TGTGCCAGCAGCTTAGTCGTCGGGACAGGGTCCCACGAGCAGTACTTC. It codes for CASSLVVGTGSHEQYF.

Points on this clonotype: One base away lies a much larger clone, so this may be a sequencing read error. The chain uses TRBV7-3 and TRBJ2-4; TRBD2 aligns across 8 bases. The CDR3 loop spans 18 amino acids. From germline, CDR1 is SGHTA and CDR2 FQGTGA. J was trimmed by 7 bases and V by 8 bases; bases with no gene match: 22. CDR3 in DNA: TGTGCCAGCGGCCCCTTAAGAGTGAGCGGGAGCGATGGTAACATTCAGTACTTC. Amino acid sequence: CASGPLRVSGSDGNIQYF. Filled out from reference TRBV7-3 and TRBJ2-4, the complete variable domain reads GAGVSQTPSNKVTEKGKYVELRCDPISGHTALYWYRQSLGQGPEFLIYFQGTGAADDSGLPNDRFFAVRPEGSVSTLKIQRTERGDSAVYLCASGPLRVSGSDGNIQYFGAGTRLSVL.

This clonotype has ten or more counts. This rearrangement joins TRBV20-1 to TRBJ2-7, with D perhaps given as TRBD1 or TRBD2 (7 bases each). Germline V lookup: CDR1 DFQATT, CDR2 SNEGSKA (reference sequence). Trimming shortened V by 3 bases and J by 0 bases, and 21 bases separated the two germline ends. The CDR3 consists of 17 residues. CDR3 residues: CSASGDGGEGASYEQYF. The CDR3 nucleotides read TGCAGTGCTAGTGGGGACGGTGGGGAGGGGGCCTCCTACGAGCAGTACTTC.

This clonotype appeared a few times. The chain recombines TRBV6-1 with TRBJ2-7, with D perhaps matching TRBD1 or TRBD2 (5 bases each). The V end lost 4 bases, the J end lost 2 bases, and 9 bases lay between the germline ends. Germline-derived CDR1 and CDR2 are MNHNS and SASEGT. This CDR3 is built from 13 residues. DNA of the CDR3: TGTGCCAGCAGTGCCGGGGCTACCTACGAGCAGTACTTC. Amino acid sequence: CASSAGATYEQYF.

This clonotype has a handful of counts. V gene TRBV27 combines with J gene TRBJ2-2, with a tentative D call TRBD1 (6 bases). The V gene's germline CDR1 is MNHEY and CDR2 SMNVEV (reference sequence). CDR3 size: 13 residues. The ends were cut back, 11 bases at V and 5 bases at J, with 15 bases in the middle. CDR3 sequence (DNA): TGTGCCTCCTCAGGGGCAAGGACCGGGGAGCTGTTTTTT. This translates into CASSGARTGELFF.

In this sample, this clonotype turned up a few times. This may be a read error, as it is one base from a much larger clone. The CDR3 loop is CSAERESVKDTQYF. The CDR3 bases are TGCAGTGCTGAGCGGGAGTCTGTCAAAGATACGCAGTATTTT. This sequence joins TRBV20-1 and TRBJ2-3; 8 nucleotides match TRBD2. This CDR3 has 14 residues. J lost 5 bases, V lost 5 bases, and 9 bases had no gene match. Per germline, CDR1 DFQATT and CDR2 SNEGSKA (reference sequence).

This clonotype was observed at least ten times. The chain recombines TRBV3-1 with TRBJ1-2; 8 bases agree with TRBD1. Losses at the gene ends were 1 base for V and 4 bases for J; bases not matched to a gene: 2. CDR3 length: 14 amino acids. Germline CDR1 is LGHDT and CDR2 is YNNKEL (reference sequence). DNA for the CDR3: TGTGCCAGCAGCCAAGGGACAGGGAGCTATGGCTACACCTTC. Encoded protein: CASSQGTGSYGYTF.

This clonotype came up a few times. This rearrangement joins TRBV3-1 to TRBJ2-5; perhaps TRBD2 as D (6 bases). Per germline, CDR1 LGHDT and CDR2 YNNKEL (reference sequence). The germline V and J ends were trimmed by 0 bases and 4 bases, with 12 bases remaining between them. There are 15 residues in the CDR3. The CDR3 reads CASSQEGGVGETQYF. The CDR3 DNA is TGTGCCAGCAGCCAAGAAGGAGGGGTAGGAGAGACCCAGTACTTC.